These 30 T cell receptor beta chains were sequenced from one sample in a study of T cells in Graves' hyperthyroidism and ophthalmopathy. Amplification targeted TCR beta CDR3 regions from RNA transcripts. Using the HTBI primer set, a first-round RT-PCR was run on the TCR CDR3. TCRdb passed the multiplex PCR reads through MiXCR, listing each CDR3 protein once. The table has hundreds of thousands of distinct CDR3 sequences, about 45% seen once. Sample: peripheral blood or thyroid tissue (not recorded which). Every receptor here comes from an adult man with Graves' disease, either hyperthyroidism or ophthalmopathy (not recorded which).

This clonotype was detected a few times. CDR3 amino acids: CASSRRGGDTEAFF. The CDR3 nucleotides are TGTGCCAGTAGTCGCAGGGGCGGGGACACTGAAGCTTTCTTT. The V and J genes are TRBV19 and TRBJ1-1; weak D call: TRBD1 (6 bases). The CDR3 is 14 residues long. Per germline, CDR1 LNHDA and CDR2 SQIVND (reference sequence). V dropped 5 bases and J dropped 3 bases, with 13 bases sitting between them.

This clonotype was picked up many times. The V gene is TRBV29-1, the J gene TRBJ1-2; D is undetermined. V dropped 2 bases and J dropped 6 bases, with 7 bases sitting between them. This CDR3 is 11 amino acids long. Germline V gives CDR1 SQVTM, CDR2 ANQGSEA. This CDR3 is CSVERQDGYTF. CDR3 bases: TGCAGCGTTGAACGCCAGGATGGCTACACCTTC.

As to this clonotype: One base away lies a much larger clone, so this may be a sequencing read error. This chain links TRBV7-6 with TRBJ1-1; D uncertain. CDR1 is SGHVS, CDR2 FNYEAQ, per germline. This CDR3 has 11 residues. DNA of the CDR3: TGTGCCGGCAGCTTAGTAACTGAAGCTTTCTTT. Translating gives CAGSLVTEAFF.

As regards this clonotype: A read error is likely, as this CDR3 ends without the conserved phenylalanine or tryptophan. This rearrangement joins TRBV13 to TRBJ1-2; the match to TRBD1 covers 8 bases. The V gene end was trimmed by 8 bases and the J gene end by 3 bases; junction bases not matched to a gene: 8. The germline V gene encodes CDR1 PRHDT and CDR2 FYEKMQ (reference sequence). The CDR3 is 14 amino acids. The CDR3 coding sequence is TGTGCCAGCGAAGCTCCAGGGGGCGACTATGGCTACACCATC. Translation: CASEAPGGDYGYTI.

The rearrangement uses TRBV7-2 and TRBJ1-1, with 7 bases aligning to TRBD1. In germline, CDR1 is SGHTA, CDR2 FQGNSA. After removal of 1 base from V and 4 bases from J, the junction contained 6 bases not matched to a gene. The CDR3 covers 15 residues. DNA for the CDR3: TGTGCCAGCAGCTTAGGGGGACAGCCGGCCACTGAAGCTTTCTTT. It codes for CASSLGGQPATEAFF.

A few counts support this clonotype. The chain uses TRBV20-1 and TRBJ2-7; D gene uncertain. The CDR3 contains 14 residues. CDR1 and CDR2 from the germline V gene are DFQATT and SNEGSKA (reference sequence). V lost 3 bases to trimming and J lost 0 bases, with 12 bases between them. The CDR3 region is CSASPGQRSYEQYF. The CDR3 bases are TGCAGTGCTAGCCCCGGGCAGCGCTCCTACGAGCAGTACTTC.

This clonotype was seen only once. This sequence joins TRBV9 and TRBJ2-7; either TRBD1 or TRBD2 may supply D (5 bases each). CDR3 length: 17 residues. The V and J ends lost 4 bases and 0 bases respectively, with 20 bases between them. The V gene's germline CDR1 is SGDLS and CDR2 YYNGEE. Here the CDR3 DNA reads TGTGCCAGCAGCCAAGAGGGGCGAGGGGCGAGCTCCTACGAGCAGTACTTC. This gives the protein CASSQEGRGASSYEQYF.

The rearrangement uses TRBV6-1 and TRBJ2-3; TRBD1 or TRBD2 may be the D gene (5 bases each). This CDR3 is built from 15 residues. From germline, CDR1 is MNHNS and CDR2 SASEGT. Trimming removed 5 bases at V and 7 bases at J, with 19 bases between. For the CDR3, the DNA is TGTGCCAGCAGTCCCCACCCGGGGCATACGAATACGCAGTATTTT. Translated, it gives CASSPHPGHTNTQYF.

The chain carries TRBV2 and TRBJ1-5; 11 bases line up with TRBD1. CDR3 length: 16 residues. J lost 5 bases, V lost 1 base, and 4 bases had no gene match. Looked up from germline, CDR1 is SNHLY and CDR2 is FYNNEI. The CDR3 region has the DNA TGTGCCAGCAGTGAAGTCGGGACAGGGGGAGATCAGCCCCAGCATTTT. Translation gives CASSEVGTGGDQPQHF. The full variable domain, with the rest looked up from reference TRBV2 and TRBJ1-5, is EPEVTQTPSHQVTQMGQEVILRCVPISNHLYFYWYRQILGQKVEFLVSFYNNEISEKSEIFDDQFSVERPDGSNFTLKIRSTKLEDSAMYFCASSEVGTGGDQPQHFGDGTRLSIL.

In this sample, this clonotype turned up a few times. This sequence joins TRBV20-1 and TRBJ2-5; 9 nucleotides line up with TRBD1. J was trimmed by 2 bases and V by 3 bases; bases with no gene match: 7. The CDR3 sequence is 15 residues long. CDR1 and CDR2 (germline): DFQATT, SNEGSKA (reference sequence). The CDR3 protein is CSASPQGALQETQYF. The CDR3 coding sequence is TGCAGTGCTAGCCCACAGGGGGCCCTTCAAGAGACCCAGTACTTC.

This clonotype was counted between two and nine times. This chain connects TRBV24-1 to TRBJ2-2; 8 bases map to TRBD2. The CDR3 is made up of 15 amino acids. V lost 11 bases and J lost 4; bases outside the gene matches: 11. The germline V gene encodes CDR1 KGHDR and CDR2 SFDVKD. This CDR3 reads CASSPAGVGTGELFF. CDR3 DNA sequence: TGTGCCAGCAGCCCAGCGGGAGTAGGCACCGGGGAGCTGTTTTTT.

The chain has TRBV7-9 and TRBJ1-2; possibly TRBD1 for D (5 bases). Looked up from germline, CDR1 is SEHNR and CDR2 is FQNEAQ (reference sequence). V was trimmed by 5 bases and J by 7 bases, leaving 23 bases between them. The CDR3 is 16 residues long. The CDR3 DNA is TGTGCCAGCAGCCTCTGGACACAAAGGAGGGTCCGTGGCTACACCTTC. It translates to CASSLWTQRRVRGYTF. The whole variable domain, remainder taken from reference TRBV7-9 and TRBJ1-2, is DTGVSQNPRHKITKRGQNVTFRCDPISEHNRLYWYRQTLGQGPEFLTYFQNEAQLEKSRLLSDRFSAERPKGSFSTLEIQRTEQGDSAMYLCASSLWTQRRVRGYTFGSGTRLTVV.

The rearrangement joins TRBV25-1 to TRBJ1-5; possible D gene TRBD1, 5 bases. This CDR3 is built from 16 residues. V lost 6 bases and J lost 6, with 21 bases in between. CDR1 is MGHDK, CDR2 SYGVNS, per germline. The CDR3 bases are TGTGCCAGCAGCAGCCCGGGGGGTCAAGGGAGTCAGCCCCAGCATTTT. It translates to CASSSPGGQGSQPQHF.

The J gene is TRBJ1-2, the V gene TRBV6-6; D unclear. Trimming removed 2 bases at V and 3 bases at J, with 10 bases between. The CDR3 spans 14 residues. CDR1 is MNHNY and CDR2 is SVGAGI in the germline V gene (reference sequence). DNA of the CDR3: TGTGCCAGCAGTTACGCGGGTTTCGACTATGGCTACACCTTC. This codes for CASSYAGFDYGYTF.

This clonotype occurred once. Just one base apart from a much larger clone, this may be a read error. The chain couples TRBV7-9 to TRBJ2-5; TRBD1 is a possible D gene (6 bases). This CDR3 has 14 amino acids. Per germline, CDR1 SEHNR and CDR2 FQNEAQ (reference sequence). In DNA, the CDR3 is TGTGCCAGCAGCTCGGGACACCTACAAGAGGCCCAGTACTTC. It translates to CASSSGHLQEAQYF.

In its sample, this clonotype was seen a few times. This chain links TRBV11-2 with TRBJ1-2; D remains ambiguous. With 1 base removed from V and 7 bases from J, the gap between germline ends came to 16 bases. This CDR3 contains 15 residues. Per the germline V gene, CDR1 is SGHAT and CDR2 is FQNNGV. The CDR3 DNA follows: TGTGCCAGCAGCTTAGGGTATGCTCGCAACGGTGGCTACACCTTC. It encodes CASSLGYARNGGYTF.

J is TRBJ2-5 and V is TRBV20-1; a possible D gene is TRBD1 (5 bases). V lost 7 bases to trimming and J lost 9 bases, with 18 bases between them. The CDR3 consists of 12 residues. In germline, CDR1 is DFQATT, CDR2 SNEGSKA (reference sequence). The CDR3 sequence is CSVGQGNQPQYF. CDR3 nucleotides: TGCAGTGTAGGTCAGGGCAATCAGCCCCAGTACTTC.

V and J are TRBV7-9 and TRBJ1-2; D not resolved. The CDR3 has 15 amino acids. The V gene lost 1 base and the J gene lost 0 bases, with 9 bases spanning the gap. Germline values: CDR1 SEHNR, CDR2 FQNEAQ (reference sequence). CDR3 sequence reads: CASSLGPGTNYGYTF. The CDR3 region has the DNA TGTGCCAGCAGCTTAGGCCCGGGTACTAACTATGGCTACACCTTC. The complete variable domain, with remaining parts taken from reference TRBV7-9 and TRBJ1-2, reads DTGVSQNPRHKITKRGQNVTFRCDPISEHNRLYWYRQTLGQGPEFLTYFQNEAQLEKSRLLSDRFSAERPKGSFSTLEIQRTEQGDSAMYLCASSLGPGTNYGYTFGSGTRLTVV.

As regards this clonotype: At one of its ends the junction is not consistent with the germline gene, which may arise from a read error. The chain links TRBV7-9 to TRBJ2-5, with D unresolved. Germline lookup yields CDR1 SEHNR and CDR2 FQNEAQ (reference sequence). The CDR3 loop spans 9 amino acids. The CDR3 loop is CAIQGTQYF. CDR3 DNA: TGTGCCATCCAAGGGACCCAGTACTTC.

The chain joins TRBV11-1 to TRBJ1-2; D gene ambiguous. The CDR3 has 15 residues. Between the trimmed V and J ends, which lost 11 bases and 3 bases, there was a span of 22 bases. Germline CDR1 is SGHAT and CDR2 is FQDESV (reference sequence). CDR3 sequence reads: CAASRNPDSYYGYTF. The CDR3 DNA follows: TGTGCCGCCAGCAGAAACCCTGACTCGTACTATGGCTACACCTTC.

This clonotype came up a few times. This chain uses TRBV20-1 with TRBJ1-5, with no clear D. The ends were cut back, 4 bases at V and 2 bases at J, with 15 bases in the middle. Germline lookup yields CDR1 DFQATT and CDR2 SNEGSKA (reference sequence). The CDR3 loop spans 15 amino acids. The CDR3 spells CSANPTGVGNQPQHF. As DNA, the CDR3 is TGCAGTGCTAACCCCACCGGGGTAGGCAATCAGCCCCAGCATTTT.

There are many counts of this clonotype. The chain has TRBV7-9 and TRBJ1-4; no clear D gene. The ends were cut back, 5 bases at V and 7 bases at J, with 14 bases in the middle. The V gene's germline CDR1 is SEHNR and CDR2 FQNEAQ (reference sequence). The CDR3 consists of 14 residues. CDR3 sequence (DNA): TGTGCCAGCAGCCCCCGCGGATCGGGTGAAAAACTGTTTTTT. Amino acids: CASSPRGSGEKLFF.

This clonotype was seen a few times. Compared with germline, one end of the junction differs, possibly owing to a read error. The genes are TRBV12-3 or TRBV12-4 and TRBJ1-2; D may be TRBD1 (5 bases). The CDR3 has 13 amino acids. The CDR3 region has the DNA TGTGCCAGCAGTTTAACCCGGGACTCACATCGGTTCTTC. The encoded protein is CASSLTRDSHRFF.

J is TRBJ1-4 and V is TRBV10-3; 11 nucleotides align to TRBD1. Germline CDR1 reads ENHRY; CDR2 reads SYGVKD. The CDR3 length is 18 residues. V gave up 5 bases and J gave up 4 bases; unmatched junction bases: 12. Written as DNA, the CDR3 is TGTGCCATCAGTAAATTCGGGACAGGGGGAGAGGGTAATGAAAAACTGTTTTTT. Translating it yields CAISKFGTGGEGNEKLFF.

V usage is TRBV20-1 and J usage is TRBJ1-5, with D unclear. Germline assignment: CDR1 DFQATT and CDR2 SNEGSKA (reference sequence). Trimming left V 6 bases short and J 3 bases short, with 21 bases between. The CDR3 totals 16 residues. The CDR3 region is CSATALSDGVNQPQHF. CDR3 nucleotide sequence: TGCAGTGCCACGGCCCTGAGTGACGGAGTCAATCAGCCCCAGCATTTT.

The chain combines TRBV7-3 with TRBJ1-1; D is unclear. The germline CDR1 and CDR2 sequences are SGHTA and FQGTGA. Trimming removed 3 bases at V and 9 bases at J, with 14 bases between. This CDR3 region has 13 residues. The DNA for the CDR3 is TGTGCCAGCAGCTTTGGGGATAGGACTAAAGCTTTCTTT. Encoded protein: CASSFGDRTKAFF. The variable domain in full, with the rest retrieved from reference TRBV7-3 and TRBJ1-1, is GAGVSQTPSNKVTEKGKYVELRCDPISGHTALYWYRQSLGQGPEFLIYFQGTGAADDSGLPNDRFFAVRPEGSVSTLKIQRTERGDSAVYLCASSFGDRTKAFFGQGTRLTVV.

This chain connects TRBV7-8 to TRBJ1-3; D uncertain. CDR3 size: 16 residues. V shed 1 base and J shed 2 bases, with 12 bases lying between them. Looked up from germline, CDR1 is SGHVS and CDR2 is FQNEAQ. This chain's CDR3 is CASSLEVTLAGNTIYF. CDR3 bases: TGTGCCAGCAGCTTAGAAGTTACTCTAGCTGGAAACACCATATATTTT.

The CDR3 nucleotides read TGTGCCATCAGTGAGTCGGACAGGGAGGAGGGCTACACCTTC. Its protein product is CAISESDREEGYTF. The V call is TRBV10-3, the J call TRBJ1-2, with TRBD1 matching 8 bases. CDR3 length: 14 residues. With 0 bases clipped from V and 8 bases from J, the junction kept 5 bases outside the gene matches. The V gene's germline CDR1 is ENHRY and CDR2 SYGVKD.

This clonotype was observed a handful of times. The chain combines TRBV6-4 with TRBJ1-5; D possibly corresponds to TRBD1 (5 bases). This CDR3 comprises 18 residues. With 4 bases removed from V and 1 base from J, the gap between germline ends came to 20 bases. The germline V gene encodes CDR1 MRHNA and CDR2 SNTAGT. The CDR3 DNA sequence: TGTGCCAGCAGTGGTGTGCCTGGGGCAGGGCCAAGCAATCAGCCCCAGCATTTT. It codes for CASSGVPGAGPSNQPQHF.

In this sample, this clonotype turned up many times. The rearrangement joins TRBV12-3 or TRBV12-4 to TRBJ2-7, with 8 bases matching TRBD1. J was trimmed by 2 bases and V by 5 bases; bases with no gene match: 5. The CDR3 loop spans 14 amino acids. The DNA of the CDR3 is TGTGCCAGCAGTCACGGACAGGGCACCTACGAGCAGTACTTC. Protein product: CASSHGQGTYEQYF.